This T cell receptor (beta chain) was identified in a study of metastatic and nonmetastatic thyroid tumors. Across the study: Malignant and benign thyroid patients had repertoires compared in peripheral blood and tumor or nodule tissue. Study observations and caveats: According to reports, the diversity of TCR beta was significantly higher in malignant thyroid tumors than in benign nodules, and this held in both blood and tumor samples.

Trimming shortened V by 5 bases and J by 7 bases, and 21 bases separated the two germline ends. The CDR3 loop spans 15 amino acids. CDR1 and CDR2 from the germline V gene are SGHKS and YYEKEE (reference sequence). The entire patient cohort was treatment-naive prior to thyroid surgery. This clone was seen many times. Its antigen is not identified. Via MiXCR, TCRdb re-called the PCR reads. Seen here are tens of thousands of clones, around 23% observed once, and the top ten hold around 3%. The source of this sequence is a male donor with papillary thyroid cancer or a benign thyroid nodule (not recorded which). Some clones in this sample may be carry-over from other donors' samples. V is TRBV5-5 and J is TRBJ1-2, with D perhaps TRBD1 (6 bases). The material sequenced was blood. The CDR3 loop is CASSYSTGPQSGYTF. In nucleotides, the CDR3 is TGTGCCAGCAGTTACTCAACAGGGCCCCAAAGTGGCTACACCTTC.